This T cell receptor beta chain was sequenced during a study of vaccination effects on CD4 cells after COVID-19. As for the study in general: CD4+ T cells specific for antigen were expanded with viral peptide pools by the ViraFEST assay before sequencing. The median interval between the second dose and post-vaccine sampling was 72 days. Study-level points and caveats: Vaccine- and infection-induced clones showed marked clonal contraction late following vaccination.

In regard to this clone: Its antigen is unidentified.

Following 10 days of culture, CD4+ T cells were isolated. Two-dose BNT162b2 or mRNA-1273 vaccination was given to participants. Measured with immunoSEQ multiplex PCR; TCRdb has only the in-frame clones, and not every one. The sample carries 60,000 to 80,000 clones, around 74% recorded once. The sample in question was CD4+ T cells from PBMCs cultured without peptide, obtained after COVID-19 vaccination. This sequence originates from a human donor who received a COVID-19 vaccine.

This CDR3 is CASSPREEETQYF. The CDR3, as DNA: TGCGCCAGCAGCCCCAGGGAGGAAGAGACCCAGTACTTC. This chain links TRBV5-1 with TRBJ2-5; TRBD2 is a possible D gene (6 bases). The CDR3 consists of 13 residues. The germline gives CDR1 SGHRS, CDR2 YFSETQ. V lost 4 bases and J 3 bases, leaving 10 bases between the germline ends.